The 4 T cell receptor beta chains listed next were all sequenced from one sample in a study of Ad26.COV2.S vaccination and SARS-CoV-2 variants. Assay: immunoSEQ multiplex PCR; the TCRdb copy retains only in-frame clones and omits some. Among approximately 420,000 clones, roughly nine tenths were seen once, and the ten largest hold about 3.6%. The treatment was: roughly 20 received Ad26.COV2.S at low or high dose, single or two shots; 5 received placebo; per-sample allocation not given. At day 63 after the first vaccine or placebo injection, samples were drawn. Sequences were derived from peripheral blood, sampled in a trial of Ad26.COV2.S vaccine versus placebo. These receptors all stem from a person between 18 and 59 years old who received the Ad26.COV2.S COVID-19 vaccine or a placebo.

Of note for this clone: At one of its ends the junction is not consistent with the germline gene, which may arise from a read error. J is TRBJ1-4 and V is TRBV10-3, with 7 bases that match TRBD1. CDR1 and CDR2 from the germline V gene are ENHRY and SYGVKD. The CDR3 covers 12 residues. The CDR3 nucleotides are TGTGCCATCAGTGAGCAGGGACAGATTTTAGTTTTT. The encoded protein is CAISEQGQILVF.

CDR3 bases: TGTGCCAGCAGTGAACGAGGACCCCTTGAAGCTTTCTTT. Its translation is CASSERGPLEAFF. V usage is TRBV6-1 and J usage is TRBJ1-1, with no clear D. The CDR3 consists of 13 residues. The ends were cut back, 2 bases at V and 7 bases at J, with 11 bases in the middle. Germline lookup yields CDR1 MNHNS and CDR2 SASEGT.

V usage is TRBV4-2 and J usage is TRBJ2-1; TRBD2 might be the D (5 bases). Germline CDR1 and CDR2: LGHNA and YNFKEQ. V lost 3 bases, J lost 0 bases, and 9 bases lay in between. The CDR3 consists of 15 residues. The CDR3 region is CASSHSESSYNEQFF. As DNA, the CDR3 is TGTGCCAGCAGCCATAGCGAGAGCTCCTACAATGAGCAGTTCTTC.

This chain connects TRBV6-5 to TRBJ1-5; TRBD1 matches at 7 bases. The CDR3 length is 15 residues. The germline CDR1 and CDR2 sequences are MNHEY and SVGAGI. J gave up 9 bases and V 5 bases, and 13 bases lay outside the gene matches. The CDR3 bases are TGTGCCAGCAGTATACGGGACAGCCCCCATGCGCCCCAGCATTTT. This translates into CASSIRDSPHAPQHF.